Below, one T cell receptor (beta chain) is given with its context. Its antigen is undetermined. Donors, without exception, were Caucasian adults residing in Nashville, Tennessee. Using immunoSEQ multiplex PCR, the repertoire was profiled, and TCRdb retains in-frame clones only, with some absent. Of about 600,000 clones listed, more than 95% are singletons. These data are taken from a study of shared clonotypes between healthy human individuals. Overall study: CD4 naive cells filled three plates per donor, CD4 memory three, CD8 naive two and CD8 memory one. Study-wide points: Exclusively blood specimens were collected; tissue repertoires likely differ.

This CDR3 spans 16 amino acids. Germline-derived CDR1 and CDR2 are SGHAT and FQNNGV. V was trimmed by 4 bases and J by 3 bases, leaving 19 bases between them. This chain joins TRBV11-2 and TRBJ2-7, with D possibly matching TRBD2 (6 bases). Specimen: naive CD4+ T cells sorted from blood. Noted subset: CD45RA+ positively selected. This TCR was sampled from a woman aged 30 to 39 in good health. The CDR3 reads CASSYREGRPLYEQYF. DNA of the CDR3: TGTGCCAGCAGCTACCGTGAAGGGAGGCCGCTCTACGAGCAGTACTTC.